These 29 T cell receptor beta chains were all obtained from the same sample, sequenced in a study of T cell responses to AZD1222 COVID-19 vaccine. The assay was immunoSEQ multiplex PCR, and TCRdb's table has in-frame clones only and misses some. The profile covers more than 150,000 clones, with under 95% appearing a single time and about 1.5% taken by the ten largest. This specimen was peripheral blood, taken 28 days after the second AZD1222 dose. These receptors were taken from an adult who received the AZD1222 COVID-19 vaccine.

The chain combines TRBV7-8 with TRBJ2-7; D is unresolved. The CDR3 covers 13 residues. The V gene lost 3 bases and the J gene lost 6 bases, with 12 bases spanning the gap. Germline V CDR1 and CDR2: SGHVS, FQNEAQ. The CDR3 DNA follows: TGTGCCAGCAGCTTTGGTTATGGCGGCGAGCAGTACTTC. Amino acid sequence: CASSFGYGGEQYF. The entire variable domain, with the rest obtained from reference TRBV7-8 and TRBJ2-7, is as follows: GAGVSQSPRYKVAKRGQDVALRCDPISGHVSLFWYQQALGQGPEFLTYFQNEAQLDKSGLPSDRFFAERPEGSVSTLKIQRTQQEDSAVYLCASSFGYGGEQYFGPGTRLTVT.

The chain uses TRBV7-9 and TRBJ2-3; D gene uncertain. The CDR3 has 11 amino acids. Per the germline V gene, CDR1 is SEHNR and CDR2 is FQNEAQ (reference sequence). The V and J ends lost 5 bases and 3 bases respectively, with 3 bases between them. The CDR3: CASSQTDTQYF. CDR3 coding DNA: TGTGCCAGCAGCCAAACAGATACGCAGTATTTT.

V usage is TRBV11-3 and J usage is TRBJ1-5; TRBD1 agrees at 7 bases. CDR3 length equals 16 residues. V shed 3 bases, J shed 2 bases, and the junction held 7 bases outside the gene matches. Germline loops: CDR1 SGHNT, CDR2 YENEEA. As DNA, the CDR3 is TGTGCCAGCAGCTTGGGCAGGGGGTATGGCAATCAGCCCCAGCATTTT. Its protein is CASSLGRGYGNQPQHF.

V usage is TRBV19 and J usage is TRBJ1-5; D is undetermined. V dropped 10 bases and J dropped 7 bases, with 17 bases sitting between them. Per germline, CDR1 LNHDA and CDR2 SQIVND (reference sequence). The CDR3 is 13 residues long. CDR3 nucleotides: TGTGCCACCTCAGTGGGTCCCCGACAGCCCCAGCATTTT. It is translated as CATSVGPRQPQHF.

CDR3 nucleotides: TGCGCCAGCAGCCAGGGGGAGGTCACTGAAGCTTTCTTT. It encodes CASSQGEVTEAFF. The gene calls are TRBV4-1 and TRBJ1-1; weak D call: TRBD1 (5 bases). The V end was cut by 3 bases, the J end by 4 bases, with 9 bases between. This CDR3 has 13 residues. CDR1 is MGHRA and CDR2 is YSYEKL in the germline V gene.

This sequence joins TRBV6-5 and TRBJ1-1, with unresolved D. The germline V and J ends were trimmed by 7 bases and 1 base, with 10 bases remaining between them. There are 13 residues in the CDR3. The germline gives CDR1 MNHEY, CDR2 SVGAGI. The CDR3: CASTRDGNTEAFF. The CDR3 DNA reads TGTGCCAGCACCAGAGACGGGAACACTGAAGCTTTCTTT.

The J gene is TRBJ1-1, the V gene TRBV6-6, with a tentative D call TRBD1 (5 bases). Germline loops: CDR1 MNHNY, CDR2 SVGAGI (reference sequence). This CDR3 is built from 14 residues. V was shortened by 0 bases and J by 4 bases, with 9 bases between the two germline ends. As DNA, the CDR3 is TGTGCCAGCAGTTACTCACAGGCGATCACTGAAGCTTTCTTT. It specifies CASSYSQAITEAFF.

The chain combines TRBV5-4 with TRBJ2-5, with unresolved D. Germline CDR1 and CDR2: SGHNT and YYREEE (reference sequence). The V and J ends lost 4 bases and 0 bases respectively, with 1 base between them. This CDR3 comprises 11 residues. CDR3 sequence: CASSHQETQYF. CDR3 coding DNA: TGTGCCAGCAGCCACCAAGAGACCCAGTACTTC. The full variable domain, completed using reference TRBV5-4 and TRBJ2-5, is ETGVTQSPTHLIKTRGQQVTLRCSSQSGHNTVSWYQQALGQGPQFIFQYYREEENGRGNFPPRFSGLQFPNYSSELNVNALELDDSALYLCASSHQETQYFGPGTRLLVL.

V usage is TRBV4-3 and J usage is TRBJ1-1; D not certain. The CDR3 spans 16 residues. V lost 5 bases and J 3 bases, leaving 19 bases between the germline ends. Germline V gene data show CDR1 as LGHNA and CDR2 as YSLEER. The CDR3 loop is CASSVLVSTADTEAFF. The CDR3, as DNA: TGCGCCAGCAGCGTCTTAGTCTCGACCGCGGACACTGAAGCTTTCTTT.

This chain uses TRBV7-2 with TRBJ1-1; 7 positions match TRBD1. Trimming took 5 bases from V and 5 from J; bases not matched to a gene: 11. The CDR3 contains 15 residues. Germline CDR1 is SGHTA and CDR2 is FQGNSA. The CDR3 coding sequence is TGTGCCAGCAGCCCCCTGGGGACAGCACGTACTGAAGCTTTCTTT. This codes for CASSPLGTARTEAFF.

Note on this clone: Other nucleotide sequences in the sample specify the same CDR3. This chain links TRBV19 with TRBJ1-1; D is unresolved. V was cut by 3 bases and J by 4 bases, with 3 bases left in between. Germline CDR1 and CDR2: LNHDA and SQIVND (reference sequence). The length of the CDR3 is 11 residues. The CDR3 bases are TGTGCCAGTAGTATCGGCACTGAAGCTTTCTTT. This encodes CASSIGTEAFF.

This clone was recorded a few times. CDR3 DNA sequence: TGTGCCAGCAGACCCCCGAAAGGTCACTATAGCAATCAGCCCCAGCATTTT. Translation: CASRPPKGHYSNQPQHF. This sequence joins TRBV13 and TRBJ1-5; D is undetermined. Trimming shortened V by 6 bases and J by 0 bases, and 18 bases separated the two germline ends. Per the germline V gene, CDR1 is PRHDT and CDR2 is FYEKMQ (reference sequence). This CDR3 contains 17 residues.

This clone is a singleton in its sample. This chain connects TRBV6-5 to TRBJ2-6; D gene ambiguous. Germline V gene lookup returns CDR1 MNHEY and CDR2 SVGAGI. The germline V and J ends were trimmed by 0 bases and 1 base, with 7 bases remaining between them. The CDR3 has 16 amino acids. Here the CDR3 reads CASSYSGGSGANVLTF. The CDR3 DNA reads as TGTGCCAGCAGTTACTCGGGCGGTTCTGGGGCCAACGTCCTGACTTTC.

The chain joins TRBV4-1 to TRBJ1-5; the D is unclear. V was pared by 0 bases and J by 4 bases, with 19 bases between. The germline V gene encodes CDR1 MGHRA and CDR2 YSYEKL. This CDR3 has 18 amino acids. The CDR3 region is CASSQDHSPSGSNQPQHF. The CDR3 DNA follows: TGCGCCAGCAGCCAAGATCATAGTCCCTCTGGCTCAAATCAGCCCCAGCATTTT.

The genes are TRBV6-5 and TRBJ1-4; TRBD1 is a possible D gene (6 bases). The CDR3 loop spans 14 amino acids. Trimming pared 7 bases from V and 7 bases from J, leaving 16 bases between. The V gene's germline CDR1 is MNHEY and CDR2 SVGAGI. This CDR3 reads CASNSGGGIEKLFF. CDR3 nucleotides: TGTGCCAGCAATTCGGGGGGGGGCATTGAAAAACTGTTTTTT.

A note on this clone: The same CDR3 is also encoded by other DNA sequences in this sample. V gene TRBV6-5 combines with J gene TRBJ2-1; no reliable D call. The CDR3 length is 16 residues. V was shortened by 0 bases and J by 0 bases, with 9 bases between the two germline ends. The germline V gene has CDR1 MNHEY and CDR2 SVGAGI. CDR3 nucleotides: TGTGCCAGCAGTTACTCGCCGGAGAGCTCCTACAATGAGCAGTTCTTC. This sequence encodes CASSYSPESSYNEQFF.

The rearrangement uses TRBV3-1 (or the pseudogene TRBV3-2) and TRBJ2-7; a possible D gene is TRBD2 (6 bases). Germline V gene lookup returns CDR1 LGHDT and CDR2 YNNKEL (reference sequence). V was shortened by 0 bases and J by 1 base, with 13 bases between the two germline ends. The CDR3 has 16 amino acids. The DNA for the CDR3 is TGTGCCAGCAGCCAAGATCCGGGAGTAAATTCCTACGAGCAGTACTTC. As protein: CASSQDPGVNSYEQYF.

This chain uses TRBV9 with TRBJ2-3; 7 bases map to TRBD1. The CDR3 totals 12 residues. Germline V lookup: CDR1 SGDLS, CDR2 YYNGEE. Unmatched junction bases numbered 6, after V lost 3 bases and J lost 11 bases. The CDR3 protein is CASSAETGRQYF. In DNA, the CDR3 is TGTGCCAGCAGCGCAGAGACAGGGAGGCAGTATTTT.

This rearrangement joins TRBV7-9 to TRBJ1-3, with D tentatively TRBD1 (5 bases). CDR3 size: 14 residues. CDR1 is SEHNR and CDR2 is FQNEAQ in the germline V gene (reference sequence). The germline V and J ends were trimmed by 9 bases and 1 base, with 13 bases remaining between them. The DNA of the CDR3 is TGTGCCAGAGGAGGGGTCACTTCTGGAAACACCATATATTTT. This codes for CARGGVTSGNTIYF.

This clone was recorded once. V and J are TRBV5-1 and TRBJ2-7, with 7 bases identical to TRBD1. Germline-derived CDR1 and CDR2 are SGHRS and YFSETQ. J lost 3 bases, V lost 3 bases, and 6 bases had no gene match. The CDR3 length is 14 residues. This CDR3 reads CASSSQGTDYEQYF. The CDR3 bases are TGCGCCAGCAGCTCCCAAGGGACAGACTACGAGCAGTACTTC.

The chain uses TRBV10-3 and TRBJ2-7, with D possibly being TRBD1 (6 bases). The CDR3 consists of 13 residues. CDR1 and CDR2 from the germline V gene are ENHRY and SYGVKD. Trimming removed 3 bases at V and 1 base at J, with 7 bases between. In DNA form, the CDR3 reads TGTGCCATCAGTGACGGACAGTCCTACGAGCAGTACTTC. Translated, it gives CAISDGQSYEQYF.

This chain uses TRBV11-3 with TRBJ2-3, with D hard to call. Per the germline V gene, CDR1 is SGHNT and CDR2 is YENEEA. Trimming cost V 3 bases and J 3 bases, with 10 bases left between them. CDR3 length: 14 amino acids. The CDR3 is CASSFLSTTDTQYF. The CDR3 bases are TGTGCCAGCAGCTTTTTGTCGACAACAGATACGCAGTATTTT.

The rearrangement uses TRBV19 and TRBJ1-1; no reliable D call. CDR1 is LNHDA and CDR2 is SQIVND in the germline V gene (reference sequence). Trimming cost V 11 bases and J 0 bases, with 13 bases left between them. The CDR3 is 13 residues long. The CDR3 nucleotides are TGTGCCTCGATGCGAGGGATGAACACTGAAGCTTTCTTT. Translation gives CASMRGMNTEAFF.

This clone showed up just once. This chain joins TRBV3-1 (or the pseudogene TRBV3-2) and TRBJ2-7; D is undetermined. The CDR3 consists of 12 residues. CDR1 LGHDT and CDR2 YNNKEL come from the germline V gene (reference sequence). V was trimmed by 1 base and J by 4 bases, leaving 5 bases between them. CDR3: CASSQATYEQYF. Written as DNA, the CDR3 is TGTGCCAGCAGCCAAGCCACATACGAGCAGTACTTC.

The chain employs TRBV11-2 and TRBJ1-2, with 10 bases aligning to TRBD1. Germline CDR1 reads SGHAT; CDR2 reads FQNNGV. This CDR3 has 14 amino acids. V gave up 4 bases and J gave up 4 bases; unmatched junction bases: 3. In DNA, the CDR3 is TGTGCCAGCAGCTCAAGACAGGGGGCCTATGGCTACACCTTC. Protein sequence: CASSSRQGAYGYTF.

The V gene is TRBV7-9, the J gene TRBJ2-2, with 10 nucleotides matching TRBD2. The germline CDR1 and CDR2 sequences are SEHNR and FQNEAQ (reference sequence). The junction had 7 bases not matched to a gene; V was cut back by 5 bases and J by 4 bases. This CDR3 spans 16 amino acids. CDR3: CASSTLAGDGTGELFF. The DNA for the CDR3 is TGTGCCAGCAGCACCCTAGCGGGGGACGGCACCGGGGAGCTGTTTTTT.

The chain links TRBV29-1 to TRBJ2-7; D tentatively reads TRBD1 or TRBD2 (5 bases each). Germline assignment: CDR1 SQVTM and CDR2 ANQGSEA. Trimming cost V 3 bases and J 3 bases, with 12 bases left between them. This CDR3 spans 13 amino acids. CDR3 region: CSVEAGSLYEQYF. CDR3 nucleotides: TGCAGCGTTGAGGCAGGGAGTCTCTACGAGCAGTACTTC.

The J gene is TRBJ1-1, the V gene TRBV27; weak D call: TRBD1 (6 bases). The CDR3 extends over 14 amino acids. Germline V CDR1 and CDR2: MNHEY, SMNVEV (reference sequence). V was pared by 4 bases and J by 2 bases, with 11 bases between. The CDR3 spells CASSSQGGNTEAFF. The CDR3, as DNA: TGTGCCAGCAGTTCACAGGGAGGTAACACTGAAGCTTTCTTT.

Here the CDR3 reads CASQNWGRSEAFF. The CDR3 DNA sequence: TGTGCCAGCCAAAACTGGGGACGCTCCGAAGCTTTCTTT. The rearrangement joins TRBV6-5 to TRBJ1-1, with TRBD1 as a possible D gene (5 bases). The CDR3 loop spans 13 amino acids. Germline lookup yields CDR1 MNHEY and CDR2 SVGAGI. The germline V and J ends were trimmed by 8 bases and 8 bases, with 18 bases remaining between them.